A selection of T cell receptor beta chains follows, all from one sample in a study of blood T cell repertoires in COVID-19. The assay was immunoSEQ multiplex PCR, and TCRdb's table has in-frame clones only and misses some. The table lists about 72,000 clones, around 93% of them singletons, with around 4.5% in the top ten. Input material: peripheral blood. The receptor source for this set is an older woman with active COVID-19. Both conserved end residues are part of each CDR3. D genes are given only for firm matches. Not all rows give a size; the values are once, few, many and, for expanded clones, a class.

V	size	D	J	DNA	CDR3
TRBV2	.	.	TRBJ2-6	TGTGCCAGCAGCCCAGGGTCTGGGGCCAACGTCCTGACTTTC	CASSPGSGANVLTF
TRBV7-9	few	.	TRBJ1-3	TGTGCCAGCAGCCAACAACAGGGATCTGGAAACACCATATATTTT	CASSQQQGSGNTIYF
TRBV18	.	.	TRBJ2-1	TGTGCCAGCTCACCGCGGGATATGGGCAATGAGCAGTTCTTC	CASSPRDMGNEQFF
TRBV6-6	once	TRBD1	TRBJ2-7	TGTGCCAGCAGTTCCCCAAGACAGGGGATCGGCTACGAGCAGTACTTC	CASSSPRQGIGYEQYF
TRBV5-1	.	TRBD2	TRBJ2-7	TGCGCCAGCAGCTTGCTGCTAGCGGGAGCCTCCGAGCAGTACTTC	CASSLLLAGASEQYF
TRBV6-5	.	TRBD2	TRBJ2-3	TGTGCCAGCCGTAGCGGGAGTTGGACAGATACGCAGTATTTT	CASRSGSWTDTQYF
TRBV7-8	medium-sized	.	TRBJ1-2	TGTGCCAGCACACCCGGGACAACCTATGGCTACACCTTC	CASTPGTTYGYTF
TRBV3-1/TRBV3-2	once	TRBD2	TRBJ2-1	TGTGCCAGCAGCCACCACAGCGGGAGCTCCTACAATGAGCAGTTCTTC	CASSHHSGSSYNEQFF
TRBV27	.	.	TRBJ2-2	TGTGCCAGCAGTTTAGGGGCGGCAACCGGGGAGCTGTTTTTT	CASSLGAATGELFF
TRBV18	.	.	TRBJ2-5	TGTGCCAGCTCACTAGATCAAGAGACCCAGTACTTC	CASSLDQETQYF
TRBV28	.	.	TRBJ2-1	TGTGCCAGCAACTATCCTCTGTACAATGAGCAGTTCTTC	CASNYPLYNEQFF
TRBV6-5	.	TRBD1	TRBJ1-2	TGTGCCACCAAAGAACAGGGGTTCTATGGCTACACCTTC	CATKEQGFYGYTF
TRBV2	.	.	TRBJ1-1	TGTGCCAGCAGCTCGGCCGGGATCTCGAACACTGAAGCTTTCTTT	CASSSAGISNTEAFF
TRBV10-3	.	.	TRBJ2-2	TGTGCCATCAGTGAGCCGGGCAGGGTGGAAGGGGAGCTGTTTTTT	CAISEPGRVEGELFF
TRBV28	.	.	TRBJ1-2	TGTGCCAGCAGTTTACAGGGAAGTGGGAACTATGGCTACACCTTC	CASSLQGSGNYGYTF